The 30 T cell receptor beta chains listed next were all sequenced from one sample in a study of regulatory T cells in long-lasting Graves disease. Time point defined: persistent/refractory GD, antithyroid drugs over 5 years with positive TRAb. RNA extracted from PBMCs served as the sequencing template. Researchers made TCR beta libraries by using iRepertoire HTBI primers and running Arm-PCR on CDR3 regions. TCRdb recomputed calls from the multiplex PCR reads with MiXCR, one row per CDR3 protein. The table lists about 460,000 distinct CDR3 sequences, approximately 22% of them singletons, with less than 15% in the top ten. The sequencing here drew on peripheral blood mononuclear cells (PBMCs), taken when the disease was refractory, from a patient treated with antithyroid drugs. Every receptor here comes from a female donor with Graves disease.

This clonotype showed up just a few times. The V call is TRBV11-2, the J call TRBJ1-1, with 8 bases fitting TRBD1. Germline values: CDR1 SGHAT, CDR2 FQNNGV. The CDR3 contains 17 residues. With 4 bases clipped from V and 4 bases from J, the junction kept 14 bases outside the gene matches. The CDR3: CASSWPSQGGEVTEAFF. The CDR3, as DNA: TGTGCCAGCAGCTGGCCTTCACAGGGGGGCGAGGTCACTGAAGCTTTCTTT.

This CDR3 reads CASMAGSGITDTQYF. The DNA of the CDR3 is TGTGCCAGCATGGCAGGGAGCGGGATCACAGATACGCAGTATTTT. The chain carries TRBV12-3 or TRBV12-4 and TRBJ2-3, with 7 bases matching TRBD2. V gave up 7 bases and J gave up 2 bases; unmatched junction bases: 9. This CDR3 spans 15 amino acids.

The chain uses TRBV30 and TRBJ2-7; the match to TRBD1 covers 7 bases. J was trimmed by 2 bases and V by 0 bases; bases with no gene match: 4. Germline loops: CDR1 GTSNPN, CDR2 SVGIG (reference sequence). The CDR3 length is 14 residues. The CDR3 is CAWSVLRGPYEQYF. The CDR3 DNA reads TGTGCCTGGAGTGTACTAAGGGGGCCCTACGAGCAGTACTTC.

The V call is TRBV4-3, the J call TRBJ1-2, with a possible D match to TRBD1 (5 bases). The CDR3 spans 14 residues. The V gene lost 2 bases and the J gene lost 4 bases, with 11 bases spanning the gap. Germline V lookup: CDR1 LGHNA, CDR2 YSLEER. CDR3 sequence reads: CASSQNGGGYGYTF. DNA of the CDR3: TGCGCCAGCAGCCAAAACGGCGGGGGCTATGGCTACACCTTC.

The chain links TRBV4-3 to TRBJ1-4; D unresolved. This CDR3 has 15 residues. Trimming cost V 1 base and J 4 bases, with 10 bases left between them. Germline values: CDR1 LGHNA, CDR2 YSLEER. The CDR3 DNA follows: TGCGCCAGCAGCCAAGCACGAGGGCTTAATGAAAAACTGTTTTTT. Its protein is CASSQARGLNEKLFF.

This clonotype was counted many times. The CDR3 nucleotides read TGTGCCAGCAGCATAAGGGGTGCCGTGAACACCGGGGAGCTGTTTTTT. Residues: CASSIRGAVNTGELFF. This chain connects TRBV7-8 to TRBJ2-2; D is possibly TRBD1 (5 bases). The CDR3 contains 16 residues. V gave up 5 bases and J gave up 1 base, with 14 bases separating them. Germline V gives CDR1 SGHVS, CDR2 FQNEAQ.

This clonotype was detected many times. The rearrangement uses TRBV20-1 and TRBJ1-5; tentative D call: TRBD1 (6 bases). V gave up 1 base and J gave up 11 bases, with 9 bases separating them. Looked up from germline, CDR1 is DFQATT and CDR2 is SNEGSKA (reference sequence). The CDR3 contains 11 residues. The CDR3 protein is CSARVRGTQHF. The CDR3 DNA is TGCAGTGCTAGAGTAAGGGGGACCCAGCATTTT.

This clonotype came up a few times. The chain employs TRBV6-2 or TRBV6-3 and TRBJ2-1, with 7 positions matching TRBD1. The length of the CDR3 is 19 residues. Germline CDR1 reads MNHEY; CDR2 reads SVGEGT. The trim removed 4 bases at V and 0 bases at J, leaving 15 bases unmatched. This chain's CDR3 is CASSSSGTVGASSYNEQFF. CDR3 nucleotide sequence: TGTGCCAGCAGTTCTTCAGGGACAGTCGGGGCGAGCTCCTACAATGAGCAGTTCTTC.

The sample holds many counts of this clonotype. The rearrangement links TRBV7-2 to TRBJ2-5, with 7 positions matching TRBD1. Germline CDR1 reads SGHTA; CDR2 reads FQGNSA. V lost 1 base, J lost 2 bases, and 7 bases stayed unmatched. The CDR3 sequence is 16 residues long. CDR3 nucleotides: TGTGCCAGCAGCTTAGACTTACCCAGGGGGCAAGAGACCCAGTACTTC. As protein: CASSLDLPRGQETQYF.

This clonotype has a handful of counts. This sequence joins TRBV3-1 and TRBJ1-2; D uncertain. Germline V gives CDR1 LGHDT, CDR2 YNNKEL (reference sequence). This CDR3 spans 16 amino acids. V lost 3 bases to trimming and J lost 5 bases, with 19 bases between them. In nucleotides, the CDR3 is TGTGCCAGCAGCCAGTTTATACAGCCCATGGGGTATGGCTACACCTTC. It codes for CASSQFIQPMGYGYTF.

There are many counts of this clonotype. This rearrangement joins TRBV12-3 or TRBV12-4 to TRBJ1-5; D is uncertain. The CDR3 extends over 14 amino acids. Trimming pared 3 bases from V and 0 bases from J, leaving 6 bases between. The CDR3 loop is CASSFGNSNQPQHF. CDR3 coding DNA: TGTGCCAGCAGTTTTGGCAATAGCAATCAGCCCCAGCATTTT.

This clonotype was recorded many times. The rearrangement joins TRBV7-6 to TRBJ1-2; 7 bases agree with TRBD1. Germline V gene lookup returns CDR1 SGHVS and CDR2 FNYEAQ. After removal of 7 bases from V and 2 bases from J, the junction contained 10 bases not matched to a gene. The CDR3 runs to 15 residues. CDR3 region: CASTEGAGLNYGYTF. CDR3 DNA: TGTGCCAGCACCGAGGGGGCAGGATTAAACTATGGCTACACCTTC.

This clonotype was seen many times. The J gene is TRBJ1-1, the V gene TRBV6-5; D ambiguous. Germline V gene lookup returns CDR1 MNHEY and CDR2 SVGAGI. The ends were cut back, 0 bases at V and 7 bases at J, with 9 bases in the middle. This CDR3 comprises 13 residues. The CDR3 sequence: CASSYSYGNEAFF. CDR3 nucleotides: TGTGCCAGCAGTTACTCCTACGGGAATGAAGCTTTCTTT.

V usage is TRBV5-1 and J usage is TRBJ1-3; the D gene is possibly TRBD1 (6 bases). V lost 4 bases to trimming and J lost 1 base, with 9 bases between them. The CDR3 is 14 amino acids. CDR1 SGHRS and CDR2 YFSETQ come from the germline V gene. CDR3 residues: CASSGGTSGNTIYF. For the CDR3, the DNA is TGCGCCAGCAGCGGCGGGACATCTGGAAACACCATATATTTT.

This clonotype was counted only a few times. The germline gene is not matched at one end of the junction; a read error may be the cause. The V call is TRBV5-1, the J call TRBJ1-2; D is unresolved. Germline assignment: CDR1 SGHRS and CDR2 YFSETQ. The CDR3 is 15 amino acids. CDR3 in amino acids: CASNPVSNTNYGYTF. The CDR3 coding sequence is TGTGCCAGCAACCCCGTTAGTAATACTAACTATGGCTACACCTTC. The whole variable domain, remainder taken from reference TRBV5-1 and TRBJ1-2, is KAGVTQTPRYLIKTRGQQVTLSCSPISGHRSVSWYQQTPGQGLQFLFEYFSETQRNKGNFPGRFSGRQFSNSRSEMNVSTLELGDSALYLCASNPVSNTNYGYTFGSGTRLTVV.

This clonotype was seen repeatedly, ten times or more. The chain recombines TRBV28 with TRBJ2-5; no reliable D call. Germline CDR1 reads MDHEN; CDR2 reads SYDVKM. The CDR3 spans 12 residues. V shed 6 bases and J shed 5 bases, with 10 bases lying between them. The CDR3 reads CASSGAVETQYF. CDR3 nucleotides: TGTGCCAGCAGCGGTGCTGTCGAGACCCAGTACTTC.

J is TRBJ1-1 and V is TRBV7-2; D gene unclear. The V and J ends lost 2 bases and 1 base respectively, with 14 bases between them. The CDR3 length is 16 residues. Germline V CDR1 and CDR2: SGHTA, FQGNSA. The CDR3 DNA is TGTGCCAGCAGCTTAAGTCCGAAAGGGTCGAACACTGAAGCTTTCTTT. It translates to CASSLSPKGSNTEAFF.

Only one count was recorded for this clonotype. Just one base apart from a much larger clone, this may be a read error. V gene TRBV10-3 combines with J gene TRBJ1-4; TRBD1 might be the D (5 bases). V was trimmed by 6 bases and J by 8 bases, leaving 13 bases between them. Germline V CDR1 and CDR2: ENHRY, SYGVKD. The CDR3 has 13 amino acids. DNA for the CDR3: TGTGCCATCAGGGGACGACAGTCCGAAAAACTGTTTTTT. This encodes CAIRGRQSEKLFF.

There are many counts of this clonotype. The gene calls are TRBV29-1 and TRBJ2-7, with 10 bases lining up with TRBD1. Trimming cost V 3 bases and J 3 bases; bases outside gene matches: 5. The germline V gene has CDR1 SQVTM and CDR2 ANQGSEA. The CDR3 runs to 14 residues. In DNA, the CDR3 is TGCAGCGTTGATCTGGGACAGGGGCTCTACGAGCAGTACTTC. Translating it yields CSVDLGQGLYEQYF.

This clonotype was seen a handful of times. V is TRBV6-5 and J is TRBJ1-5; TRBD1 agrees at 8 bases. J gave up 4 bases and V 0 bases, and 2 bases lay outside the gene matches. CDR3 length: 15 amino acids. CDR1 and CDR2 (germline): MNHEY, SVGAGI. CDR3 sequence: CASSYSGQANQPQHF. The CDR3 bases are TGTGCCAGCAGTTACTCGGGACAGGCGAATCAGCCCCAGCATTTT.

In DNA form, the CDR3 reads TGTGCCAGTAGTATATATTCCGGGGATGGCTACACCTTC. It translates to CASSIYSGDGYTF. This rearrangement joins TRBV19 to TRBJ1-2; D is ambiguous. Between the trimmed V and J ends, which lost 2 bases and 6 bases, there was a span of 10 bases. CDR3 length equals 13 residues. The germline V gene has CDR1 LNHDA and CDR2 SQIVND (reference sequence).

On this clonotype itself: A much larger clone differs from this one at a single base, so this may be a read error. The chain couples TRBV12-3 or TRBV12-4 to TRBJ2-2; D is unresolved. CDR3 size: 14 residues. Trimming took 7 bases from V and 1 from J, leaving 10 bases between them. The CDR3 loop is CASIPDRNTGELFF. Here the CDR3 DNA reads TGTGCCAGCATTCCCGATCGGAACACCGGGGAGCTGTTTTTT.

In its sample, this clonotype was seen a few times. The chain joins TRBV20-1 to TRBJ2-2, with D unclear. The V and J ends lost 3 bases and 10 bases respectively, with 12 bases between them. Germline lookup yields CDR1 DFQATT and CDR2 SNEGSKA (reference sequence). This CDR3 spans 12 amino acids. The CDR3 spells CSASLGLSELFF. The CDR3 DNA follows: TGCAGTGCTAGTCTGGGATTATCGGAGCTGTTTTTT.

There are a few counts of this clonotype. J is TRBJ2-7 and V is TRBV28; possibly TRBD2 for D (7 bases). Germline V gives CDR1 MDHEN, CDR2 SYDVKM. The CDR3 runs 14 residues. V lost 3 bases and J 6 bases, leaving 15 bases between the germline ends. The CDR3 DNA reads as TGTGCCAGCAGTTTTCATGGGGGGGGCCTCGAGCAGTACTTC. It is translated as CASSFHGGGLEQYF.

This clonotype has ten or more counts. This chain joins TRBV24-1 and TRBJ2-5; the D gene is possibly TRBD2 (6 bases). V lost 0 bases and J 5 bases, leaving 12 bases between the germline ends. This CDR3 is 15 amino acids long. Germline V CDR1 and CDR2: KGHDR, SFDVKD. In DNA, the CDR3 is TGTGCCACCAGTGATTTGAGGCGGGGCGGTGAGACCCAGTACTTC. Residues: CATSDLRRGGETQYF.

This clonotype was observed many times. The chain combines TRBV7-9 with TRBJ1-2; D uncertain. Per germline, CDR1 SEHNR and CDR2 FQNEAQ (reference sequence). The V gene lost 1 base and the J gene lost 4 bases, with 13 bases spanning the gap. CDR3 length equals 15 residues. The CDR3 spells CASSLDRGERYGYTF. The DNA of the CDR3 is TGTGCCAGCAGCTTAGATCGGGGAGAGCGCTATGGCTACACCTTC.

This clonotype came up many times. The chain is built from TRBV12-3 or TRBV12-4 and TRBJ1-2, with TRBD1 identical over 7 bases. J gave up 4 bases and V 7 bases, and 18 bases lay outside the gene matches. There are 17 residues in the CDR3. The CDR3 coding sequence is TGTGCCAGCAACTTACAGGGGAAGGAAAATCGTGGCTATGGCTACACCTTC. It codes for CASNLQGKENRGYGYTF.

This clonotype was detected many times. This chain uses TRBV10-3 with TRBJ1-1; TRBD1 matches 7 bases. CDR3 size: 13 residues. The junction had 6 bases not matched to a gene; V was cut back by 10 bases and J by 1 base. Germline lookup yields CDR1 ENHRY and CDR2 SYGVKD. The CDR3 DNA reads TGTGCCACGATGGACAGGAGGAACACTGAAGCTTTCTTT. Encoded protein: CATMDRRNTEAFF.

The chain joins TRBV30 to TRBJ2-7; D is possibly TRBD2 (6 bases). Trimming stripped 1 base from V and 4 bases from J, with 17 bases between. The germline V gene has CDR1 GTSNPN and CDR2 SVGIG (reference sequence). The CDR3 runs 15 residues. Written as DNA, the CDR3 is TGTGCCTGGAGTGACCTAGCGCCCGTAGGGTACGAGCAGTACTTC. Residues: CAWSDLAPVGYEQYF.

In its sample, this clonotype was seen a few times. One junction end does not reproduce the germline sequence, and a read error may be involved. CDR3 DNA: TGTGCCAGCGGGTGGGACAGACGAGGCTACGCCTTC. Its translation: CASGWDRRGYAF. This chain uses TRBV28 with TRBJ1-2, with TRBD1 identical over 7 bases. CDR1 is MDHEN and CDR2 is SYDVKM in the germline V gene. The CDR3 is 12 residues long.